Listed below are T cell receptor beta chains from one sample, sequenced in a study of blood T cell repertoires in COVID-19. Generated by immunoSEQ multiplex PCR, the TCRdb table keeps only in-frame clones and is missing some. The sample has about 48,000 clones; around 90% are singletons. Sequencing was carried out using peripheral blood. Receptors were obtained from a woman of 80 years or more with acute or convalescent COVID-19. Both conserved end residues are part of each CDR3. A D gene is named only where the DNA matches it firmly. Clone size is given for some rows only: seen once, a few or many times, or a class if the clone is expanded.

d_gene	v_gene	j_gene	abundance	CDR3aa	CDR3nt
-	TRBV28	TRBJ1-5	-	CASSLLGGSQPQHF	TGTGCCAGCAGTTTATTGGGGGGGTCTCAGCCCCAGCATTTT
-	TRBV19	TRBJ2-5	-	CASGPGLAEKETQYF	TGTGCCAGCGGCCCAGGTTTGGCAGAGAAAGAGACCCAGTACTTC
TRBD2	TRBV4-1	TRBJ2-2	-	CASSQAWASGGGDTGELFF	TGCGCCAGCAGCCAAGCTTGGGCTAGCGGGGGAGGGGACACCGGGGAGCTGTTTTTT
TRBD1	TRBV18	TRBJ1-2	-	CASSPGTGINYGYTF	TGTGCCAGCTCACCGGGGACAGGGATTAACTATGGCTACACCTTC
-	TRBV18	TRBJ2-2	-	CASSPGVNTGELFF	TGTGCCAGCTCGCCGGGGGTGAACACCGGGGAGCTGTTTTTT
-	TRBV23-1	TRBJ2-2	-	CASSHPPDSSNTGELFF	TGCGCCAGCAGTCACCCGCCTGACAGCTCGAACACCGGGGAGCTGTTTTTT
-	TRBV7-9	TRBJ1-1	once	CASSYNLNGLNTEAFF	TGTGCCAGCAGCTATAACCTCAACGGGTTGAACACTGAAGCTTTCTTT
-	TRBV5-1	TRBJ1-4	-	CASSALVGAANEKLFF	TGCGCCAGCAGCGCACTGGTGGGGGCGGCTAATGAAAAACTGTTTTTT
TRBD1	TRBV19	TRBJ1-2	-	CASRTLDRAGGGYTF	TGTGCCAGTAGAACCCTCGACAGGGCGGGTGGTGGCTACACCTTC
-	TRBV6-6	TRBJ2-1	-	CASRLVGGSYNEQFF	TGTGCCAGCAGACTCGTCGGGGGCTCCTACAATGAGCAGTTCTTC
-	TRBV2	TRBJ2-3	-	CASSPSSASTDTQYF	TGTGCCAGCAGCCCCTCCAGCGCCAGCACAGATACGCAGTATTTT
-	TRBV9	TRBJ1-4	-	CASSVATGGGTEKLFF	TGTGCCAGCAGCGTAGCTACCGGTGGGGGGACTGAAAAACTGTTTTTT
-	TRBV5-4	TRBJ2-2	-	CASSYSGTTNTGELFF	TGTGCCAGCAGCTATTCCGGGACAACGAACACCGGGGAGCTGTTTTTT
TRBD1	TRBV29-1	TRBJ1-5	-	CSVTTGGTNQPQHF	TGCAGCGTAACGACAGGGGGAACCAATCAGCCCCAGCATTTT
-	TRBV2	TRBJ2-6	few	CASSVHREMPGANVLTF	TGTGCCAGCAGTGTCCACAGGGAAATGCCTGGGGCCAACGTCCTGACTTTC
TRBD1	TRBV6-5	TRBJ1-4	-	CASRTRTGSEKLFF	TGTGCCAGCAGGACTCGGACAGGGAGCGAAAAACTGTTTTTT
-	TRBV5-4	TRBJ2-2	-	CASSFQGLANTGELFF	TGTGCCAGCAGCTTCCAGGGACTGGCGAACACCGGGGAGCTGTTTTTT
-	TRBV30	TRBJ2-7	-	CAWSPPVTREQYF	TGTGCCTGGAGTCCCCCCGTAACTAGGGAGCAGTACTTC
-	TRBV16	TRBJ1-5	-	CASSRAGGRNQPQHF	TGTGCCAGCAGTCGAGCGGGGGGACGCAATCAGCCCCAGCATTTT
TRBD2	TRBV7-6	TRBJ2-1	-	CASSGRDYQARGEQFF	TGTGCCAGCAGCGGACGGGACTACCAGGCCCGGGGGGAGCAGTTCTTC
-	TRBV7-9	TRBJ2-7	few	CASSSTTGSRGRGYEQYF	TGTGCCAGCAGCTCCACCACAGGGTCCAGGGGCCGTGGCTACGAGCAGTACTTC
-	TRBV19	TRBJ2-5	-	CASGQAGAGKTQYF	TGTGCCAGTGGACAAGCGGGCGCGGGGAAGACCCAGTACTTC